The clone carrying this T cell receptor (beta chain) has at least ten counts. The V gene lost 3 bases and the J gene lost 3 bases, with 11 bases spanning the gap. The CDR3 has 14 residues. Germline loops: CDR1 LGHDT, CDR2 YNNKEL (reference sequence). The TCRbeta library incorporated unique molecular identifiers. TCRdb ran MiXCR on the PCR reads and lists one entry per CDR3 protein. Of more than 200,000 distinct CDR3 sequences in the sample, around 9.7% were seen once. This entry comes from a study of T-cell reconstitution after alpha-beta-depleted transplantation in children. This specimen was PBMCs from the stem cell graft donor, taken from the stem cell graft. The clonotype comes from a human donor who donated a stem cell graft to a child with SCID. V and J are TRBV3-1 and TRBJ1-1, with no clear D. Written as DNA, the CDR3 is TGTGCCAGCAGCCACCTCCCTCGGGACACTGAAGCTTTCTTT. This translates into CASSHLPRDTEAFF.